This TCR beta chain emerged from a study of cytomegalovirus exposure and HLA in healthy donors (dated by TCRdb to 2017 to 2019). As for the study more broadly: An earlier analysis of more than 550 of the donors reported 276 Gb of sequence data and 95 million to 120 million unique TCR beta sequences obtained from roughly 180 million T cells. About 280 gigabases of sequencing data and approximately 80 million unique TCR sequences were included in an early release covering under 650 HLA-typed donors. The genetic ancestry cluster associated with self-reported Caucasian donors included around 76% of the 300 to 450 genotyped donors. The study was designed to test whether signatures of past pathogen exposure could be identified by cataloging public T cell receptors. The T cell repertoires of about 700 subjects were profiled by immunosequencing and related to cytomegalovirus serostatus. Along with the approximately 670-subject first cohort, a separate validation cohort of around 110 different subjects was used. To predict cytomegalovirus infection status, the study brought together high-throughput TCR immunosequencing, statistical association of individual TCRs with disease status, and machine learning. To study patterns of TCR occurrence, a later analysis re-analyzed previously published TCR beta repertoires from several hundred donors and added high-resolution HLA genotyping. Rather than drawing on any new phenotypic data, the later analysis identified candidate immune exposures from TCR beta sequences and the way those sequences occurred across donors. An earlier analysis of roughly 600 of the donors used high-throughput TCR beta sequencing to judge whether each TCR beta V gene segment behaved as functional or pseudogenic. Donor age, sex, ethnicity and CMV serostatus were compiled together with the repertoire data. A later genetic analysis used genome-wide SNP genotypes for about three fifths of the 666 donors, treating that subset as a discovery cohort. Every repertoire in the discovery cohort had been generated on one and the same sequencing platform. HLA typing included class I and class II loci at four-digit resolution. The number of donors typed differed by locus, with 629-630 for A, B, C, DRB1 and DQB1, more than 500 for DQA1, approximately 570 for DPA1, and approximately 470 for DPB1. Several DR-DQ haplotypes were treated as single units for association and clustering because of strong linkage in the cohort. On average, about 200,000 unique TCR beta nucleotide sequences were sequenced per donor among 398 genotyped donors of the cohort, with about 17% of those sequences being non-productive.

On this clone itself: Its cognate antigen has yet to be identified.

The cohort consisted of 666 healthy bone marrow donors. Cohort members were all nominally healthy when sampled, although unrecorded immune exposures were likely present. The donor was CMV seronegative and belonged to the group of more than 300 seronegative cohort members. Every donor gave a peripheral blood sample, and the peripheral blood mononuclear cells from that sample were used for TCR beta sequencing. The Qiagen DNeasy Blood Extraction Kit was used to extract genomic DNA from the blood cell samples. CDR1 and CDR2, per the germline V gene (reference sequence), are SGHNT and YYREEE. The germline V end is reduced by 4 bases and the J end by 7 bases; junction bases left unmatched: 7. Inclusive of the bounding cysteine and phenylalanine, the CDR3 is 15 residues long. Only the CDR3 DNA is retained, 45 bases long and in frame from the first base. Points the paper makes about the study in general: A cluster of highly shared sequence variants was judged likely to represent a technical artifact of the sequencing pipeline. A further reported finding was that TCR beta sequences accurately predicted the HLA-A and HLA-B alleles for most subjects in the first cohort. A later analysis found that most CMV-associated TCR beta chains appeared HLA-restricted, with HLA associations seemingly driven largely by CMV exposure. V-gene and J-gene trimming of TCR beta chains was associated with a missense DCLRE1C variant in a later genetic analysis, and the association was replicated in an independent cohort. The classifier was reported to diagnose cytomegalovirus status with high specificity and sensitivity in both the original and validation cohorts. A later genetic analysis reported fewer N-insertions in productive TCRs among donors in an Asian-associated ancestry cluster than the approximately 700-donor mean. Three of the identified cytomegalovirus-associated TCR beta chains were confirmed in vitro to be specific for cytomegalovirus antigens. Because counts were too low, 15 to 20 rarely observed V segments, including chromosome 9 orphons, were left out of the earlier analysis of some 600 of the donors. In an earlier analysis of roughly 500 of the donors, most TCR beta V segments appeared in productive rearrangements about 87% or about 30% of the time, broadly matching IMGT annotations. According to the authors, the approach could potentially be generalized to other disease states and immunological phenotypes. Only TCR beta chains were sequenced in this cohort, and the absence of alpha or paired-chain data limited detectable features. A later analysis associated 15,000 to 20,000 TCR beta sequences with specific HLA alleles at a false discovery rate of 0.05. A later analysis reported that several top co-occurrence clusters appeared linked to parvovirus B19, influenza, CMV and Epstein-Barr virus. CMV serostatus was the only immune exposure information available for the cohort. The study gave a list of 150 to 200 TCR beta chains associated with cytomegalovirus. Most TCR sequences were observed very rarely across donors, whereas some public TCRs were present in many individuals. Correlated functional status among segregating V segments might reflect linkage disequilibrium, but an unknown experimental factor could not be ruled out. Compared with equally common non-associated chains, HLA-associated TCR beta chains in a later analysis were more clonally expanded and had lower generation probabilities. The presence/absence analyses assumed that sequencing depth was roughly uniform across donors, and that assumption may not be true. Strong co-occurrence of HLA alleles, especially DR and DQ, made assigning TCR associations to individual alleles difficult. Because HLA typing was missing for some donors at each locus, association tests included only the typed subset. In a later analysis, the rate of TCR association differed among HLA loci, with DRB1 alleles having the most associated TCRs and HLA-C alleles having the fewest. The 87-base-pair reads could not distinguish some IMGT-functional V segments, including TRBV6-2 and TRBV6-3, so those segments were excluded.

The method was the immunoSEQ multiplex PCR assay. A mixture of 60 forward primers for TCR Vbeta segments and 13 reverse primers for TCR Jbeta segments was used in the multiplex PCR. Amplification of the CDR3 region of rearranged TCR beta genes was performed with a multiplex PCR assay on genomic DNA. Amplified TCR beta libraries were sequenced as 87-base-pair reads on the Illumina HiSeq System. Turning to the authors' computational methods: A later analysis tallied approximately 87 million unique TCR beta chains across the 666 repertoires, and around 9.9 million of those chains were shared by two or more donors. Raw reads were error-corrected and collapsed into unique sequences with a nearest-neighbor algorithm that merged closely related sequences to remove PCR and sequencing errors. To assign V, D and J gene segments, CDR3 sequences were aligned to IMGT reference sequences. For a sequence to be retained, a match of at least six nucleotides to both a V gene segment and a J gene segment was required. Rearrangements were classified as productive when the CDR3 lacked stop codons and remained in frame with V and J, and all other rearrangements were classified as non-productive. CDR3 was defined by IMGT convention, running from the second conserved V-encoded cysteine to the conserved J-encoded phenylalanine. In an earlier analysis of roughly 580 of the donors, sequences lacking an unambiguous match to a single V gene segment were excluded. An earlier analysis of about 600 of the donors called V segments functional above 56.7% productive rearrangements and segregating when the between-donor standard deviation exceeded 5%. A statistical classification framework was built to diagnose cytomegalovirus status from the catalog of TCR beta chain sequences. In a later analysis, V and J genes were assigned by comparing TCR nucleotide sequences against IMGT/GENE-DB human TR gene sequences. A later analysis assigned CDR3 sequences and most-parsimonious VDJ recombination scenarios with the TCRdist pipeline. A later analysis defined each TCR beta chain by its CDR3 amino acid sequence plus V-gene family, and excluded reads lacking a unique V-gene family. To address suspected cross-contamination and a sequencing artifact, a later analysis removed around 600 highly shared, low-generation-probability nucleotide sequences. In a later analysis, a clonal expansion index for each public chain was calculated from normalized within-repertoire ranks of inferred template counts. A later analysis computed generation probabilities with a VDJ recombination model fitted to out-of-frame rearrangements, and checked the results against IGoR. In a later analysis, hypergeometric tests were used to score TCR-TCR, TCR-HLA and TCR-CMV co-occurrence, with a repertoire-size bias correction applied to TCR pairs. In a later analysis, false discovery rates were estimated by permuting HLA or CMV assignments 20 times. In a later analysis, co-occurring TCRs were grouped using DBSCAN, and TCRdist sequence similarity was added for clustering within HLA-allele-positive subsets. Repertoires with fewer than 30,000 or more than 120,000 public chains, plus five repertoires with anomalous nucleotide sharing, were excluded from co-occurrence clustering. The source is immuneACCESS, and TCRdb retained only in-frame sequences with V and J called. Part of the clones is not carried over; for the studies checked, unresolved V genes explain less than half of this, and the remainder is unexplained. From that table come the V and J calls and clone size; the DNA was used to work out D and trimming. The table for this sample shows approximately 110,000 clones. The ten largest clones take up about 2.2% of the sample.

Recombination connected TRBV5-4 to TRBJ2-2; TRBD2 agrees with 10 junctional bases. Sequencing was carried out using PBMCs. This receptor was identified in a man in his forties in good health and CMV-seronegative. The DNA reads TGTGCCAGCAGCCCAGCGGGAGGGCGTGGCGGGGAGCTGTTTTTT. Its product reads: CASSPAGGRGGELFF. The entire variable domain, with the stretches around the CDR3 drawn from the reference TRBV5-4 and TRBJ2-2 proteins, is ETGVTQSPTHLIKTRGQQVTLRCSSQSGHNTVSWYQQALGQGPQFIFQYYREEENGRGNFPPRFSGLQFPNYSSELNVNALELDDSALYLCASSPAGGRGGELFFGEGSRLTVL.